Each of the 24 T cell receptor beta chains below was sequenced from the same sample in a study of cytomegalovirus exposure and HLA in healthy donors. The PCR had 60 Vbeta and 13 Jbeta primers. The assay was immunoSEQ multiplex PCR, and TCRdb's table has in-frame clones only and misses some. The table shows around 200,000 clones, with 65% to 75% occurring only once. Material: PBMCs. The receptors come from a man aged 30-40 years in good health and CMV-seropositive.

This clone was picked up one time. V gene TRBV4-1 combines with J gene TRBJ2-5; perhaps TRBD2 as D (6 bases). Germline V gives CDR1 MGHRA, CDR2 YSYEKL. The CDR3 has 17 amino acids. Trimming left V 1 base short and J 7 bases short, with 22 bases between. The CDR3 reads CASSQVEGPRASGTQYF. DNA for the CDR3: TGCGCCAGCAGCCAAGTGGAGGGACCCCGAGCCTCGGGGACCCAGTACTTC.

The chain employs TRBV27 and TRBJ1-5; TRBD1 agrees at 10 bases. The CDR3 is made up of 13 amino acids. Trimming removed 5 bases from V and 6 bases from J; junction bases left unmatched: 1. Germline loops: CDR1 MNHEY, CDR2 SMNVEV (reference sequence). This chain's CDR3 is CASSRDRGQPQHF. The CDR3 DNA follows: TGTGCCAGCAGTCGGGACAGGGGTCAGCCCCAGCATTTT.

This clone is medium-sized by share. This chain connects TRBV6-5 to TRBJ1-2, with D tentatively TRBD1 (6 bases). Deletions cut 2 bases from V and 8 bases from J, with 15 bases between. The CDR3 has 14 amino acids. Per germline, CDR1 MNHEY and CDR2 SVGAGI. Here the CDR3 DNA reads TGTGCCAGCAGTTACAAACAGGGAGTTGGGGGCTACACCTTC. It is translated as CASSYKQGVGGYTF.

This rearrangement joins TRBV19 to TRBJ2-7; 9 bases map to TRBD1. The V gene end was trimmed by 5 bases and the J gene end by 0 bases; junction bases not matched to a gene: 8. Per germline, CDR1 LNHDA and CDR2 SQIVND (reference sequence). CDR3 size: 16 residues. The CDR3 DNA reads as TGTGCCAGTAGTCTCTCCGGGACAGGGAGCTCCTACGAGCAGTACTTC. Translation gives CASSLSGTGSSYEQYF.

J is TRBJ2-1 and V is TRBV19, with 14 bases fitting TRBD2. Losses at the gene ends were 5 bases for V and 4 bases for J; bases not matched to a gene: 4. Germline-derived CDR1 and CDR2 are LNHDA and SQIVND (reference sequence). This CDR3 region has 16 residues. CDR3 nucleotides: TGTGCCAGTAGTTCACGACTAGCGGGAGGGTACAATGAGCAGTTCTTC. This sequence encodes CASSSRLAGGYNEQFF.

The chain has TRBV29-1 and TRBJ2-3; the match to TRBD1 covers 9 bases. The ends lost 6 bases at V and 5 bases at J; junction bases unmatched: 9. CDR3 length: 14 amino acids. The germline V gene has CDR1 SQVTM and CDR2 ANQGSEA. The CDR3 protein is CSVFRDRVGDTQYF. CDR3 in DNA: TGCAGCGTCTTCCGGGACAGGGTGGGAGATACGCAGTATTTT.

The rearrangement links TRBV2 to TRBJ1-2; D uncertain. This CDR3 has 15 residues. The germline V gene has CDR1 SNHLY and CDR2 FYNNEI. V was pared by 5 bases and J by 8 bases, with 21 bases between. The CDR3 loop is CASSFVDSYVGGYTF. The CDR3 bases are TGTGCCAGCAGTTTCGTAGATAGCTATGTAGGAGGCTACACCTTC. Together with reference TRBV2 and TRBJ1-2, the CDR3 gives the full variable domain: EPEVTQTPSHQVTQMGQEVILRCVPISNHLYFYWYRQILGQKVEFLVSFYNNEISEKSEIFDDQFSVERPDGSNFTLKIRSTKLEDSAMYFCASSFVDSYVGGYTFGSGTRLTVV.

This chain uses TRBV5-4 with TRBJ2-5, with TRBD2 matching over 7 bases. This CDR3 spans 17 amino acids. V was clipped by 0 bases and J by 2 bases; unmatched bases: 10. CDR1 and CDR2 from the germline V gene are SGHNT and YYREEE (reference sequence). In nucleotides, the CDR3 is TGTGCCAGCAGCTTGGGATCGGCGGGAGCGGTTCAAGAGACCCAGTACTTC. Encoded protein: CASSLGSAGAVQETQYF. The entire variable domain, with the rest obtained from reference TRBV5-4 and TRBJ2-5, is as follows: ETGVTQSPTHLIKTRGQQVTLRCSSQSGHNTVSWYQQALGQGPQFIFQYYREEENGRGNFPPRFSGLQFPNYSSELNVNALELDDSALYLCASSLGSAGAVQETQYFGPGTRLLVL.

The rearrangement joins TRBV7-9 to TRBJ2-7; the match to TRBD2 covers 16 bases. The CDR3 is 15 amino acids. Germline loops: CDR1 SEHNR, CDR2 FQNEAQ (reference sequence). V shed 7 bases and J 6 bases; nucleotides not matched to a gene: 6. Here the CDR3 DNA reads TGTGCCAGCACCACGGGACTAGCGGGGGGGACCGAGCAGTACTTC. The encoded protein is CASTTGLAGGTEQYF.

The chain has TRBV10-3 and TRBJ1-1, with 7 bases aligning to TRBD1. Germline-derived CDR1 and CDR2 are ENHRY and SYGVKD. The CDR3 length is 14 residues. V shed 4 bases, J shed 0 bases, and the junction held 2 bases outside the gene matches. The CDR3 bases are TGTGCCATCAGTGGGGACAGTATGAACACTGAAGCTTTCTTT. Translated, it gives CAISGDSMNTEAFF.

This chain joins TRBV19 and TRBJ2-7; TRBD1 might be the D (5 bases). The germline gives CDR1 LNHDA, CDR2 SQIVND (reference sequence). With 6 bases removed from V and 2 bases from J, the gap between germline ends came to 8 bases. The CDR3 is made up of 12 amino acids. CDR3 in DNA: TGTGCCAGTAGCAAGACAGCCTACGAGCAGTACTTC. This translates into CASSKTAYEQYF.

The chain links TRBV6-4 to TRBJ2-7; TRBD2 agrees at 13 bases. Trimming cost V 4 bases and J 5 bases; bases outside gene matches: 8. The CDR3 has 16 amino acids. In germline, CDR1 is MRHNA, CDR2 SNTAGT. The CDR3 loop reads CASSAPGTSGEDEQYF. In DNA, the CDR3 is TGTGCCAGCAGTGCTCCCGGGACTAGCGGGGAGGACGAGCAGTACTTC.

This chain links TRBV19 with TRBJ2-7, with 10 bases that match TRBD2. Per the germline V gene, CDR1 is LNHDA and CDR2 is SQIVND (reference sequence). The trim removed 3 bases at V and 1 base at J, leaving 15 bases unmatched. The CDR3 spans 19 residues. In DNA form, the CDR3 reads TGTGCCAGTAGTATTCGAAGTCGGCTAGCGGGAGAATTTTCCTACGAGCAGTACTTC. It translates to CASSIRSRLAGEFSYEQYF.

For the CDR3, the DNA is TGCAGCGCCGTCGGGAGGGATCGGCATGGCGACACTGAAGCTTTCTTT. Its protein product is CSAVGRDRHGDTEAFF. The chain combines TRBV29-1 with TRBJ1-1; D not certain. Trimming took 7 bases from V and 3 from J, leaving 24 bases between them. CDR1 is SQVTM, CDR2 ANQGSEA, per germline. The CDR3 runs 16 residues.

The chain links TRBV6-5 to TRBJ2-3; D not certain. This CDR3 spans 12 amino acids. The germline CDR1 and CDR2 sequences are MNHEY and SVGAGI. Trimming removed 5 bases at V and 11 bases at J, with 14 bases between. CDR3 sequence reads: CASSPLAGRQYF. The CDR3 nucleotides are TGTGCCAGCAGTCCACTGGCAGGCCGGCAGTATTTT.

The CDR3 DNA reads TGCGCCAGCAGCCAAGGGTATAGGACAGGGAAGCCTGAAGCTTTCTTT. Translating gives CASSQGYRTGKPEAFF. This rearrangement joins TRBV4-3 to TRBJ1-1; 8 positions match TRBD1. J was trimmed by 6 bases and V by 1 base; bases with no gene match: 10. CDR1 LGHNA and CDR2 YSLEER come from the germline V gene. The CDR3 extends over 16 amino acids.

J is TRBJ2-7 and V is TRBV7-9, with 8 bases aligning to TRBD1. Germline CDR1 SEHNR, CDR2 FQNEAQ (reference sequence). Trimming cost V 4 bases and J 3 bases; bases outside gene matches: 11. The CDR3 spans 16 residues. CDR3 in amino acids: CASSSPYGTGYYEQYF. The CDR3 DNA follows: TGTGCCAGCAGCTCCCCGTATGGGACAGGTTACTACGAGCAGTACTTC.

This clone has a handful of counts. This chain connects TRBV18 to TRBJ2-7; 11 bases align to TRBD1. Germline V gene sequence: CDR1 KGHSH, CDR2 LQKENI. V was clipped by 3 bases and J by 3 bases; unmatched bases: 4. The CDR3 sequence is 15 residues long. This chain's CDR3 is CASSPRGTGGYEQYF. The CDR3 coding sequence is TGTGCCAGCTCACCTCGGGGGACAGGGGGCTACGAGCAGTACTTC.

This clone was seen more than once but under ten times. This chain joins TRBV6-5 and TRBJ1-1; 7 bases are shared with TRBD1. J lost 6 bases, V lost 10 bases, and 11 bases had no gene match. The CDR3 spans 13 residues. Germline V gene data show CDR1 as MNHEY and CDR2 as SVGAGI. The DNA for the CDR3 is TGTGCCACCCGACAGGGAAAGGCTTCTGAAGCTTTCTTT. Encoded protein: CATRQGKASEAFF.

The chain couples TRBV5-5 to TRBJ1-3, with 7 bases that match TRBD1. Germline CDR1 reads SGHKS; CDR2 reads YYEKEE (reference sequence). The CDR3 runs to 15 residues. V shed 4 bases, J shed 0 bases, and the junction held 4 bases outside the gene matches. The CDR3: CASSAGQLSGNTIYF. CDR3 DNA: TGTGCCAGCAGCGCGGGACAGCTCTCTGGAAACACCATATATTTT.

J is TRBJ2-7 and V is TRBV4-1; tentatively, D is TRBD1 (5 bases). V was shortened by 0 bases and J by 4 bases, with 13 bases between the two germline ends. The CDR3 has 15 amino acids. CDR1 is MGHRA, CDR2 YSYEKL, per germline. CDR3 region: CASSQDGFDSYEQYF. For the CDR3, the DNA is TGCGCCAGCAGCCAAGATGGATTCGACAGTTACGAGCAGTACTTC.

The chain uses TRBV19 and TRBJ2-1, with TRBD2 matching over 8 bases. CDR1 is LNHDA and CDR2 is SQIVND in the germline V gene (reference sequence). The CDR3 covers 16 residues. Trimming took 4 bases from V and 7 from J; bases not matched to a gene: 12. The DNA for the CDR3 is TGTGCCAGTAGTACCTCTCTGGCGGGAGGTGGGAATGAGCAGTTCTTC. This sequence encodes CASSTSLAGGGNEQFF. Full variable domain (missing parts from reference TRBV19 and TRBJ2-1): DGGITQSPKYLFRKEGQNVTLSCEQNLNHDAMYWYRQDPGQGLRLIYYSQIVNDFQKGDIAEGYSVSREKKESFPLTVTSAQKNPTAFYLCASSTSLAGGGNEQFFGPGTRLTVL.

In this sample, this clone turned up once. V usage is TRBV7-2 and J usage is TRBJ2-5; the D gene is possibly TRBD1 (5 bases). CDR1 is SGHTA, CDR2 FQGNSA, per germline. V lost 2 bases to trimming and J lost 5 bases, with 9 bases between them. CDR3 size: 13 residues. DNA of the CDR3: TGTGCCAGCAGCTTATCAAGGGGTGAGACCCAGTACTTC. Its translation: CASSLSRGETQYF.

This clone appeared a few times. The chain couples TRBV19 to TRBJ1-2; D is undetermined. In germline, CDR1 is LNHDA, CDR2 SQIVND (reference sequence). V was pared by 3 bases and J by 4 bases, with 12 bases between. The length of the CDR3 is 14 residues. The CDR3: CASSIPGVGYGYTF. CDR3 nucleotide sequence: TGTGCCAGTAGTATCCCCGGGGTGGGCTATGGCTACACCTTC.